Each of the 32 T cell receptor beta chains below was sequenced from the same sample in a study of cytomegalovirus exposure and HLA in healthy donors. The PCR was carried out with 60 Vbeta primers and 13 Jbeta primers. This table comes from immunoSEQ multiplex PCR, and its TCRdb copy is limited to in-frame clones, with some not included. This table holds 150,000 to 200,000 clones, 75% to 80% found once. Source material: PBMCs. The receptors come from a woman aged 25 to 39 in good health and CMV-seropositive.

The rearrangement links TRBV6-1 to TRBJ2-5, with D perhaps matching TRBD2 (8 bases). This CDR3 is 14 amino acids long. The V gene lost 7 bases and the J gene lost 2 bases, with 14 bases spanning the gap. The germline CDR1 and CDR2 sequences are MNHNS and SASEGT. CDR3 in DNA: TGTGCCAGCACCCGGGGGGGACAGCAAGAGACCCAGTACTTC. It is translated as CASTRGGQQETQYF.

The chain is built from TRBV10-3 and TRBJ2-1; 8 bases agree with TRBD2. Trimming cost V 2 bases and J 3 bases; bases outside gene matches: 3. The CDR3 contains 15 residues. Germline CDR1 and CDR2: ENHRY and SYGVKD. The CDR3 protein is CAISETGTSYNEQFF. The CDR3, as DNA: TGTGCCATCAGTGAGACCGGGACTAGCTACAATGAGCAGTTCTTC.

This clone appeared a few times. The chain uses TRBV27 and TRBJ1-5; D perhaps matches TRBD1 (5 bases). CDR3 size: 13 residues. Germline lookup yields CDR1 MNHEY and CDR2 SMNVEV (reference sequence). Trimming left V 2 bases short and J 4 bases short, with 6 bases between. CDR3 sequence: CASSLGANQPQHF. CDR3 sequence (DNA): TGTGCCAGCAGTTTAGGGGCGAATCAGCCCCAGCATTTT.

The chain carries TRBV9 and TRBJ2-6; TRBD2 matches at 8 bases. V was pared by 4 bases and J by 2 bases, with 8 bases of the junction left unmatched. Per the germline V gene, CDR1 is SGDLS and CDR2 is YYNGEE. There are 17 residues in the CDR3. The CDR3 sequence: CASSPGLVPPGANVLTF. CDR3 in DNA: TGTGCCAGCAGCCCGGGACTAGTACCCCCTGGGGCCAACGTCCTGACTTTC.

This clone was detected only once. V usage is TRBV18 and J usage is TRBJ1-1; the D gene is possibly TRBD1 (6 bases). CDR1 is KGHSH and CDR2 is LQKENI in the germline V gene. With 1 base removed from V and 4 bases from J, the gap between germline ends came to 10 bases. The CDR3 is 14 residues long. CDR3 loop: CASSPQGVGTEAFF. The CDR3 DNA is TGTGCCAGCTCACCACAGGGGGTCGGCACTGAAGCTTTCTTT.

J is TRBJ1-5 and V is TRBV21-1. TRBV21-1 is described as a pseudogene. CDR3 length: 16 residues. DNA of the CDR3: TGTGCCAGCAGCAAAGACGGACTGGGCCGGAATCAGCCCCAGCATTTT. Translation gives CASSKDGLGRNQPQHF.

This chain's CDR3 is CASSDFDRDYGYTF. The DNA for the CDR3 is TGTGCCAGCTCAGATTTTGACAGGGACTATGGCTACACCTTC. The chain recombines TRBV18 with TRBJ1-2; TRBD1 matches 7 bases. CDR3 length: 14 residues. The germline V gene encodes CDR1 KGHSH and CDR2 LQKENI. The J segment lost 3 bases and the V segment lost 5 bases, leaving 6 bases of the junction unmatched.

The chain uses TRBV4-1 and TRBJ1-2, with unresolved D. The V end was cut by 6 bases, the J end by 2 bases, with 16 bases between. Germline CDR1 and CDR2: MGHRA and YSYEKL. This CDR3 spans 15 amino acids. The CDR3 is CASSLLTEGNYGYTF. The CDR3 nucleotides are TGCGCCAGCAGTCTCCTTACGGAGGGAAACTATGGCTACACCTTC.

CDR3 protein: CASSQDPRGGTSNQPQHF. CDR3 in DNA: TGCGCCAGCAGCCAAGACCCCCGGGGGGGTACTAGCAATCAGCCCCAGCATTTT. This sequence joins TRBV4-3 and TRBJ1-5, with TRBD1 as a possible D gene (5 bases). V lost 0 bases, J lost 0 bases, and 15 bases lay in between. The CDR3 sequence is 18 residues long. The germline V gene encodes CDR1 LGHNA and CDR2 YSLEER.

The genes are TRBV6-5 and TRBJ1-3; 7 nucleotides line up with TRBD1. J gave up 3 bases and V 6 bases, and 5 bases lay outside the gene matches. The CDR3 extends over 14 amino acids. The V gene's germline CDR1 is MNHEY and CDR2 SVGAGI. Here the CDR3 DNA reads TGTGCCAGCAGACAACAGGGGTTTGGAAACACCATATATTTT. Protein product: CASRQQGFGNTIYF.

The chain is built from TRBV4-3 and TRBJ1-5; the D gene is possibly TRBD1 (6 bases). CDR1 is LGHNA and CDR2 is YSLEER in the germline V gene. The CDR3 contains 15 residues. Trimming removed 0 bases at V and 3 bases at J, with 9 bases between. CDR3: CASSQDGQLNQPQHF. The DNA of the CDR3 is TGCGCCAGCAGCCAAGACGGACAGCTCAATCAGCCCCAGCATTTT.

The chain has TRBV2 and TRBJ2-1; 9 bases are shared with TRBD2. Germline assignment: CDR1 SNHLY and CDR2 FYNNEI. V was pared by 4 bases and J by 8 bases, with 9 bases of the junction left unmatched. The CDR3 extends over 15 amino acids. The CDR3 sequence: CASSGWRGGRDEQFF. CDR3 sequence (DNA): TGTGCCAGCAGTGGATGGCGGGGGGGCCGCGATGAGCAGTTCTTC.

V and J are TRBV7-8 and TRBJ2-7, with D unclear. Germline CDR1 reads SGHVS; CDR2 reads FQNEAQ. CDR3 length: 15 residues. The V end lost 0 bases, the J end lost 5 bases, and 14 bases lay between the germline ends. This CDR3 is CASSLAPRLFHEQYF. CDR3 DNA sequence: TGTGCCAGCAGCTTAGCGCCCCGCCTATTCCACGAGCAGTACTTC.

The chain uses TRBV7-9 and TRBJ2-7; 8 bases align to TRBD2. This CDR3 has 16 amino acids. Germline V gene lookup returns CDR1 SEHNR and CDR2 FQNEAQ (reference sequence). The ends lost 4 bases at V and 6 bases at J; junction bases unmatched: 14. The CDR3 nucleotides read TGTGCCAGCAGCTCCCTAGCGGGTCGCCGCTCGGGCGAGCAGTACTTC. This translates into CASSSLAGRRSGEQYF.

The gene calls are TRBV5-8 and TRBJ2-7, with 8 bases matching TRBD1. CDR1 and CDR2 (germline): SGHTS, YDEGEE. This CDR3 has 15 amino acids. With V trimmed by 4 bases and J by 2 bases, 8 bases remained unmatched. CDR3 sequence reads: CASSLAGTGAYEQYF. The CDR3 DNA is TGTGCCAGCAGCCTGGCCGGGACAGGCGCCTACGAGCAGTACTTC.

This clone was seen a few times. V and J are TRBV9 and TRBJ2-1; possible D gene TRBD2, 7 bases. The germline gives CDR1 SGDLS, CDR2 YYNGEE. V was clipped by 7 bases and J by 8 bases, with 13 bases between them. The CDR3 spans 12 residues. In DNA form, the CDR3 reads TGTGCCAGCGGACTAGGGGGGGATGAGCAGTTCTTC. This sequence encodes CASGLGGDEQFF.

The CDR3 spells CSANQLRLYF. CDR3 DNA: TGCAGTGCTAACCAACTAAGGCTGTACTTC. The chain couples TRBV20-1 to TRBJ2-7, with no clear D. The CDR3 has 10 residues. Germline lookup yields CDR1 DFQATT and CDR2 SNEGSKA (reference sequence). The germline V and J ends were trimmed by 4 bases and 12 bases, with 13 bases remaining between them.

The J gene is TRBJ2-1, the V gene TRBV10-1, with TRBD2 identical over 13 bases. The CDR3 is 15 amino acids. V trimming: 5 bases; J trimming: 10 bases; junction bases outside the gene matches: 8. Germline V gene sequence: CDR1 WNHNN, CDR2 SYGVQD (reference sequence). The DNA for the CDR3 is TGCGCCAGCAGTCCCACTAGCGGGAGGGCCCGGGAGCAGTTCTTC. Translating gives CASSPTSGRAREQFF.

The V and J genes are TRBV11-2 and TRBJ2-7, with 8 bases that match TRBD1. The germline gives CDR1 SGHAT, CDR2 FQNNGV. CDR3 size: 15 residues. J gave up 2 bases and V 3 bases, and 6 bases lay outside the gene matches. CDR3 bases: TGTGCCAGCAGCTTGATCACAGGGGGGCCCTACGAGCAGTACTTC. Encoded protein: CASSLITGGPYEQYF. Looking up the rest from reference TRBV11-2 and TRBJ2-7 gives the full variable domain: EAGVAQSPRYKIIEKRQSVAFWCNPISGHATLYWYQQILGQGPKLLIQFQNNGVVDDSQLPKDRFSAERLKGVDSTLKIQPAKLEDSAVYLCASSLITGGPYEQYFGPGTRLTVT.

J is TRBJ1-1 and V is TRBV9; 10 bases line up with TRBD1. CDR1 and CDR2 (germline): SGDLS, YYNGEE. This CDR3 is built from 14 residues. The V segment lost 3 bases and the J segment 5 bases; nucleotides outside the gene matches: 4. This CDR3 is CASSETGGWTEAFF. CDR3 bases: TGTGCCAGCAGCGAGACAGGGGGCTGGACTGAAGCTTTCTTT.

This sequence joins TRBV5-6 and TRBJ1-1; D is undetermined. The length of the CDR3 is 13 residues. Looked up from germline, CDR1 is SGHDT and CDR2 is YYEEEE. Trimming pared 0 bases from V and 3 bases from J, leaving 6 bases between. CDR3 residues: CASSLETYTEAFF. The DNA of the CDR3 is TGTGCCAGCAGCTTGGAAACATACACTGAAGCTTTCTTT. Full variable domain (rest looked up from reference TRBV5-6 and TRBJ1-1): DAGVTQSPTHLIKTRGQQVTLRCSPKSGHDTVSWYQQALGQGPQFIFQYYEEEERQRGNFPDRFSGHQFPNYSSELNVNALLLGDSALYLCASSLETYTEAFFGQGTRLTVV.

The rearrangement links TRBV7-9 to TRBJ2-5; possible D gene TRBD2, 5 bases. The J call may be wrong; the DNA end is better matched by TRBJ2-7. Germline loops: CDR1 SEHNR, CDR2 FQNEAQ (reference sequence). This CDR3 spans 13 amino acids. CDR3 DNA sequence: TGTGCCAGCAGCATCGGACTCCGCCACGAGCAGTACTTC. Its translation: CASSIGLRHEQYF.

In DNA, the CDR3 is TGTGCCAGCAGCTTAGATACTCGGGATACGCAGTATTTT. Its protein is CASSLDTRDTQYF. V and J are TRBV11-3 and TRBJ2-3; D not certain. V dropped 0 bases and J dropped 6 bases, with 7 bases sitting between them. This CDR3 has 13 residues. CDR1 SGHNT and CDR2 YENEEA come from the germline V gene.

DNA of the CDR3: TGCGCCAGCAGACCGCCGGTTTCCTACAATGAGCAGTTCTTC. As protein: CASRPPVSYNEQFF. The chain joins TRBV5-1 to TRBJ2-1; no firm D call. The V end was cut by 5 bases, the J end by 1 base, with 10 bases between. Germline V gene data show CDR1 as SGHRS and CDR2 as YFSETQ. The CDR3 totals 14 residues.

The chain has TRBV5-1 and TRBJ2-1; the match to TRBD2 covers 10 bases. The CDR3 runs to 15 residues. Trimming removed 0 bases from V and 7 bases from J; junction bases left unmatched: 4. Per the germline V gene, CDR1 is SGHRS and CDR2 is YFSETQ. In DNA, the CDR3 is TGCGCCAGCAGCTTGGATAGCGGGGGGATTAATGAGCAGTTCTTC. This encodes CASSLDSGGINEQFF.

The chain links TRBV6-5 to TRBJ1-2; D ambiguous. This CDR3 region has 13 residues. Germline V gives CDR1 MNHEY, CDR2 SVGAGI. Trimming cost V 5 bases and J 14 bases, with 21 bases left between them. The CDR3 DNA follows: TGTGCCAGCAGTGGAAGCAATCCGGCAGGCGGGACCTTC. It is translated as CASSGSNPAGGTF.

The chain has TRBV5-8 and TRBJ1-2; TRBD1 matches at 8 bases. Looked up from germline, CDR1 is SGHTS and CDR2 is YDEGEE. V lost 0 bases and J lost 7; bases outside the gene matches: 8. This CDR3 is 15 amino acids long. The CDR3 spells CASSLAGGRLRGYTF. The CDR3 nucleotides read TGTGCCAGCAGCTTGGCAGGGGGCCGCCTGCGTGGCTACACCTTC.

The chain uses TRBV4-1 and TRBJ1-5; maybe TRBD1 (5 bases). V lost 3 bases and J 3 bases, leaving 9 bases between the germline ends. CDR3 length equals 14 residues. Germline CDR1 and CDR2: MGHRA and YSYEKL. The CDR3 region has the DNA TGCGCCAGCAGCCACGACAGCAACAATCAGCCCCAGCATTTT. It translates to CASSHDSNNQPQHF.

This rearrangement joins TRBV7-2 to TRBJ2-5, with D possibly matching TRBD1 (5 bases). V was shortened by 3 bases and J by 5 bases, with 7 bases between the two germline ends. CDR3 length: 12 residues. CDR1 and CDR2 from the germline V gene are SGHTA and FQGNSA. CDR3 bases: TGTGCCAGCAGCTTTGCAGGGGAGACCCAGTACTTC. Protein sequence: CASSFAGETQYF.

The chain employs TRBV2 and TRBJ2-7; 7 bases line up with TRBD1. The CDR3 runs to 14 residues. CDR1 and CDR2 (germline): SNHLY, FYNNEI. Losses at the gene ends were 6 bases for V and 2 bases for J; bases not matched to a gene: 7. In DNA, the CDR3 is TGTGCCAGCAGCGCCGAGGACAGGACCTACGAGCAGTACTTC. Protein product: CASSAEDRTYEQYF.

CDR3 sequence: CASSYPGVTDTQYF. In DNA form, the CDR3 reads TGTGCCAGCAGTTACCCGGGGGTCACAGATACGCAGTATTTT. The chain combines TRBV2 with TRBJ2-3, with D tentatively TRBD2 (6 bases). Germline V lookup: CDR1 SNHLY, CDR2 FYNNEI. The CDR3 is made up of 14 amino acids. V was pared by 5 bases and J by 2 bases, with 11 bases between.

The chain recombines TRBV19 with TRBJ1-1; TRBD1 is a possible D gene (6 bases). V dropped 3 bases and J dropped 9 bases, with 11 bases sitting between them. Germline CDR1 and CDR2: LNHDA and SQIVND (reference sequence). The CDR3 contains 12 residues. The CDR3 reads CASSMQQGQAFF. The DNA for the CDR3 is TGTGCCAGTAGTATGCAACAGGGCCAAGCTTTCTTT.